This TCR beta chain came from a study of blood T cell repertoires in COVID-19 (TCRdb year 2020). Regarding the study in general: Samples from collaborators originated in the United States, Italy and Spain and spanned both the acute and convalescent phases of COVID-19. Subjects who had been exposed to COVID-19, were actively infected with it, or had recovered from it provided the deeply sampled blood TCRbeta repertoires that made up the dataset. The samples were drawn from the first 160 participants of the ongoing ImmuneRACE study and from over 950 subjects provided by 6 global collaborators. The repertoires were made available in a free public database intended to serve as a resource for research on the immune response to SARS-CoV-2. The material from the prospective study consisted of cDNA or gDNA derived from T cells, B-cell-depleted T cells, or PBMCs. HLA class I and class II types, where available, came from metadata supplied by the sample provider rather than from assay-based typing. The sample metadata nearly always contained a de-identified subject ID, COVID-19 status, age in years and sex. The study at large found these results: Clinical and demographic metadata were provided uncurated, with the amount varying by source and participant.

One collaborating source in Seattle enrolled patients while the patients were actively infected and followed the patients over time throughout the course of disease. Collaborating institutions collected whole blood in K2EDTA tubes following their own protocols. Collaborator samples were shipped for TCRbeta analysis as frozen whole blood, isolated PBMCs, or DNA extracted from either sample type. Inclusive of the bounding cysteine and phenylalanine, the CDR3 is 14 residues long. CDR3 DNA is the only sequence kept; it has 42 bases, read in frame from the first base. As encoded in the germline V gene (reference sequence), CDR1 is SGHNT while CDR2 is YYREEE. A distance of 10 bases separates the germline ends of V and J, which lose 1 base and 4 bases respectively. The table lists this clone with a few counts. No cognate antigen has been identified for it. Base qualities are missing; no much larger clone stands one base away.

TCRbeta CDR3 regions were amplified from genomic DNA using the immunoSEQ Assay, a bias-controlled multiplex PCR. Per the original workflow: Nucleated cell counts per sample were estimated from amplification of reference gene primers within the assay. To quantify the absolute abundance of each unique TCRbeta CDR3 rearrangement, sequence reads were collapsed and filtered. For each sample, productive Simpson clonality was calculated by taking the square root of Simpson's diversity index across productive rearrangements. The clones in this table, taken by TCRdb from immuneACCESS, are in-frame only. Not every clone is retained; where verified, under half of the shortfall comes from an unresolved V gene, and the cause of the rest is unknown. V, J and clone size reflect that table, while D and trimming were determined from the DNA. The sample table contains around 140,000 clones; only one count was recorded for around 88% of them. The biggest ten clones account for roughly 4% of the sample.

The receptor's source is a man aged 55 to 69 with COVID-19, enrolled during active disease. Sequenced input: peripheral blood. The chain couples TRBV5-4 to TRBJ2-3, with a weak D call of TRBD2 (6 bases match). The CDR3 region: CASSLWRVPDTQYF. The DNA sequence reads TGTGCCAGCAGCTTGTGGAGGGTACCAGATACGCAGTATTTT.